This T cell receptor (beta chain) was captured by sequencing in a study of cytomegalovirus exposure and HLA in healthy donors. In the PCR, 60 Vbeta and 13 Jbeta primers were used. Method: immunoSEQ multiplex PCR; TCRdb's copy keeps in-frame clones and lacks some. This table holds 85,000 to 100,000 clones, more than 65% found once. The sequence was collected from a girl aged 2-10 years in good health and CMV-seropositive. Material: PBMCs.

The CDR3 DNA sequence: TGTGCCAGCAGTTTGTCGGGAGGGCCGAGAGATACGCAGTATTTT. Encoded protein: CASSLSGGPRDTQYF. V usage is TRBV27 and J usage is TRBJ2-3; 8 nucleotides align to TRBD2. V lost 3 bases, J lost 5 bases, and 7 bases stayed unmatched. The CDR3 runs to 15 residues. Germline values: CDR1 MNHEY, CDR2 SMNVEV (reference sequence).